These 18 T cell receptor beta chains were all obtained from the same sample, sequenced in a study of long-term antiretroviral therapy in people with HIV. Sequencing used immunoSEQ v3.0 at survey level. The table came from immunoSEQ multiplex PCR; TCRdb's copy has only in-frame clones and leaves some out. This table has about 31,000 clones, roughly 85% appearing once. The material sequenced was unsorted PBMCs, taken 0.8 years before starting antiretroviral therapy. The receptors were gathered from a young man with HIV.

In its sample, this clone was seen a few times. This chain joins TRBV9 and TRBJ1-2, with 7 bases fitting TRBD1. This CDR3 is 12 amino acids long. Trimming removed 8 bases from V and 3 bases from J; junction bases left unmatched: 4. Germline V lookup: CDR1 SGDLS, CDR2 YYNGEE. The CDR3 region is CARGTDDYGYTF. CDR3 DNA sequence: TGTGCCAGGGGGACAGATGACTATGGCTACACCTTC.

The V gene is TRBV5-4, the J gene TRBJ2-3, with D unresolved. Germline assignment: CDR1 SGHNT and CDR2 YYREEE (reference sequence). This CDR3 has 17 amino acids. V lost 3 bases and J 0 bases, leaving 17 bases between the germline ends. CDR3 protein: CASSSGPGGLSTDTQYF. DNA of the CDR3: TGTGCCAGCAGCTCCGGGCCAGGTGGCCTTAGCACAGATACGCAGTATTTT.

The CDR3: CASSSSGRAYEQYF. CDR3 in DNA: TGTGCCAGCAGCTCTAGCGGGAGGGCCTACGAGCAGTACTTC. This chain joins TRBV7-2 and TRBJ2-7; TRBD2 aligns across 12 bases. Germline values: CDR1 SGHTA, CDR2 FQGNSA. The V segment lost 4 bases and the J segment 2 bases; nucleotides outside the gene matches: 0. This CDR3 contains 14 residues. The full variable domain, rest sourced from reference TRBV7-2 and TRBJ2-7, is GAGVSQSPSNKVTEKGKDVELRCDPISGHTALYWYRQSLGQGLEFLIYFQGNSAPDKSGLPSDRFSAERTGGSVSTLTIQRTQQEDSAVYLCASSSSGRAYEQYFGPGTRLTVT.

This rearrangement joins TRBV19 to TRBJ1-1, with TRBD1 identical over 11 bases. Per germline, CDR1 LNHDA and CDR2 SQIVND (reference sequence). The ends lost 4 bases at V and 12 bases at J; junction bases unmatched: 7. The CDR3 spans 13 residues. CDR3 sequence: CASSTQRTGGSFF. In DNA form, the CDR3 reads TGTGCCAGTAGTACCCAACGGACAGGGGGCTCTTTCTTT.

The chain is built from TRBV5-1 and TRBJ2-3; D remains ambiguous. The germline V and J ends were trimmed by 0 bases and 4 bases, with 9 bases remaining between them. This CDR3 spans 14 amino acids. Germline V gene sequence: CDR1 SGHRS, CDR2 YFSETQ. CDR3 DNA: TGCGCCAGCAGCTTGGAGGTTAGCCCAGATACGCAGTATTTT. Translating it yields CASSLEVSPDTQYF. The variable domain in full, with the rest retrieved from reference TRBV5-1 and TRBJ2-3, is KAGVTQTPRYLIKTRGQQVTLSCSPISGHRSVSWYQQTPGQGLQFLFEYFSETQRNKGNFPGRFSGRQFSNSRSEMNVSTLELGDSALYLCASSLEVSPDTQYFGPGTRLTVL.

V and J are TRBV6-1 and TRBJ2-3, with a possible D match to TRBD1 (5 bases). The CDR3 length is 13 residues. V was cut by 8 bases and J by 6 bases, with 15 bases left in between. From germline, CDR1 is MNHNS and CDR2 SASEGT. This CDR3 reads CASPSPGSDTQYF. The CDR3 nucleotides are TGTGCCAGCCCCTCCCCAGGGTCCGATACGCAGTATTTT.

This clone was detected once. J is TRBJ1-4 and V is TRBV12-5, with D possibly TRBD1 on 6 matching bases. CDR3 length equals 17 residues. Germline V gene lookup returns CDR1 LGHNT and CDR2 FRNRAP. The ends were cut back, 3 bases at V and 0 bases at J, with 14 bases in the middle. The CDR3 nucleotides are TGTGCTAGTGGTTTTCCAAGGACAGATGCAACTAATGAAAAACTGTTTTTT. It translates to CASGFPRTDATNEKLFF. The variable domain in full, completed from reference TRBV12-5 and TRBJ1-4, reads DARVTQTPRHKVTEMGQEVTMRCQPILGHNTVFWYRQTMMQGLELLAYFRNRAPLDDSGMPKDRFSAEMPDATLATLKIQPSEPRDSAVYFCASGFPRTDATNEKLFFGSGTQLSVL.

The chain employs TRBV4-1 and TRBJ2-1; 9 nucleotides agree with TRBD2. With V trimmed by 0 bases and J by 8 bases, 8 bases remained unmatched. Germline V gene data show CDR1 as MGHRA and CDR2 as YSYEKL. The CDR3 length is 16 residues. The CDR3 region is CASSQDGSGGTDEQFF. The CDR3 DNA sequence: TGCGCCAGCAGCCAAGATGGGAGCGGGGGGACCGATGAGCAGTTCTTC.

The rearrangement joins TRBV5-1 to TRBJ2-1, with 8 bases fitting TRBD2. The J segment lost 10 bases and the V segment lost 4 bases, leaving 7 bases of the junction unmatched. CDR1 and CDR2 (germline): SGHRS, YFSETQ. The CDR3 sequence is 13 residues long. The CDR3 DNA reads TGCGCCAGCAGCACCGGGACTAGGGTCGAGCAGTTCTTC. Its translation is CASSTGTRVEQFF.

The rearrangement uses TRBV19 and TRBJ1-1; D gene uncertain. CDR3 length equals 13 residues. Per germline, CDR1 LNHDA and CDR2 SQIVND (reference sequence). Deletions cut 6 bases from V and 1 base from J, with 9 bases between. CDR3 DNA sequence: TGTGCCAGTAGGGTCCCGGAGAACACTGAAGCTTTCTTT. Protein sequence: CASRVPENTEAFF.

The chain is built from TRBV9 and TRBJ1-2; D may be TRBD1 (6 bases). V lost 3 bases to trimming and J lost 8 bases, with 14 bases between them. Germline V gene data show CDR1 as SGDLS and CDR2 as YYNGEE. This CDR3 is 13 amino acids long. The chain's CDR3 is CASSATGREGYTF. The CDR3 nucleotides read TGTGCCAGCAGCGCAACAGGGAGGGAGGGCTACACCTTC.

This chain links TRBV7-9 with TRBJ2-7; no firm D call. V was trimmed by 2 bases and J by 1 base, leaving 9 bases between them. The CDR3 covers 14 residues. Germline loops: CDR1 SEHNR, CDR2 FQNEAQ (reference sequence). The CDR3 here is CASSLSETSYEQYF. In nucleotides, the CDR3 is TGTGCCAGCAGCTTAAGTGAGACATCCTACGAGCAGTACTTC.

The chain employs TRBV5-1 and TRBJ1-4; D is ambiguous. The V gene lost 1 base and the J gene lost 3 bases, with 10 bases spanning the gap. The CDR3 is 15 amino acids. Germline V CDR1 and CDR2: SGHRS, YFSETQ. The CDR3 region has the DNA TGCGCCAGCAGCTTGACCCCAGGCTCTAATGAAAAACTGTTTTTT. This gives the protein CASSLTPGSNEKLFF.

The rearrangement links TRBV6-6 to TRBJ1-2; D unclear. The V end was cut by 5 bases, the J end by 2 bases, with 12 bases between. CDR1 is MNHNY, CDR2 SVGAGI, per germline (reference sequence). The CDR3 has 14 amino acids. The CDR3 reads CASSTVGGNYGYTF. CDR3 sequence (DNA): TGTGCCAGCAGTACCGTCGGCGGAAACTATGGCTACACCTTC.

The rearrangement joins TRBV6-5 to TRBJ1-1, with D tentatively TRBD1 (5 bases). Trimming left V 6 bases short and J 5 bases short, with 13 bases between. Germline CDR1 reads MNHEY; CDR2 reads SVGAGI. CDR3 length: 13 residues. CDR3 residues: CASRLGGTTEAFF. Written as DNA, the CDR3 is TGTGCCAGCAGATTAGGTGGGACGACTGAAGCTTTCTTT.

The chain carries TRBV4-3 and TRBJ2-3; 8 bases are a match to TRBD1. This CDR3 is built from 16 residues. CDR1 and CDR2 (germline): LGHNA, YSLEER. V trimming: 1 base; J trimming: 8 bases; junction bases outside the gene matches: 11. Written as DNA, the CDR3 is TGCGCCAGCAGCCAAGGGCAGGGGGCAGGCATGGCTACGCAGTATTTT. Its translation: CASSQGQGAGMATQYF.

The CDR3 DNA follows: TGTGCCAGCAGCTTAGAGGTTTTCTACAATGAGCAGTTCTTC. Protein product: CASSLEVFYNEQFF. This chain joins TRBV7-2 and TRBJ2-1; the D is unclear. The germline V gene has CDR1 SGHTA and CDR2 FQGNSA. The CDR3 spans 14 residues. Trimming removed 1 base from V and 3 bases from J, with 7 bases in between.

This clone was recorded only once. The chain is built from TRBV5-1 and TRBJ2-3; the D is unclear. This CDR3 has 13 residues. V was cut by 4 bases and J by 1 base, with 7 bases left in between. The germline V gene has CDR1 SGHRS and CDR2 YFSETQ. The CDR3 DNA is TGCGCCAGCAGCGAGCAGGGCACAGATACGCAGTATTTT. Translating it yields CASSEQGTDTQYF.